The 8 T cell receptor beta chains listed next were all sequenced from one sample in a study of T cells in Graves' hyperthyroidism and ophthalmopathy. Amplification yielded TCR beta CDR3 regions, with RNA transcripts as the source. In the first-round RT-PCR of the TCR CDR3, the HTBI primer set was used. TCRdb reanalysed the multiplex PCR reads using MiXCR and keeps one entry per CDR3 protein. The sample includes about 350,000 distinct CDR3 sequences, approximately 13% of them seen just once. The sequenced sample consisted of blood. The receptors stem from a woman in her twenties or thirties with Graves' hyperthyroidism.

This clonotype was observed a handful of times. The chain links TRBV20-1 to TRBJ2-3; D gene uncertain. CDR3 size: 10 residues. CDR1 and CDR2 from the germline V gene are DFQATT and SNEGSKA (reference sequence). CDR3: CSVGGDTQYF. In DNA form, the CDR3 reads TGCAGCGTTGGTGGAGATACGCAGTATTTT.

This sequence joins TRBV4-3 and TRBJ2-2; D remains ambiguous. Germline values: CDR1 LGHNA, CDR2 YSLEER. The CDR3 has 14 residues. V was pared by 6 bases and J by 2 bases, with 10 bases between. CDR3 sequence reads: CASRTDLNTGELFF. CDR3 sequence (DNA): TGCGCCAGCAGAACGGATCTTAACACCGGGGAGCTGTTTTTT.

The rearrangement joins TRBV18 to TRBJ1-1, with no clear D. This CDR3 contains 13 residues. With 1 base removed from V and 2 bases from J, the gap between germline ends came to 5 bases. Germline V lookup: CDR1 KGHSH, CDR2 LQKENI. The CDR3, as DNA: TGTGCCAGCTCACCACTCCACAACACTGAAGCTTTCTTT. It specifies CASSPLHNTEAFF. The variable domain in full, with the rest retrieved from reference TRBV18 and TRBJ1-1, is NAGVMQNPRHLVRRRGQEARLRCSPMKGHSHVYWYRQLPEEGLKFMVYLQKENIIDESGMPKERFSAEFPKEGPSILRIQQVVRGDSAAYFCASSPLHNTEAFFGQGTRLTVV.

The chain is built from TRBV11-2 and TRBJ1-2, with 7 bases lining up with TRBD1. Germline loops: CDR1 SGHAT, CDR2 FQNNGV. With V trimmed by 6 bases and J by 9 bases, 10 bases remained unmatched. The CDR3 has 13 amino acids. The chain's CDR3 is CASSSDRAYCYTF. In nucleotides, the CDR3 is TGTGCCAGCAGTAGTGACAGGGCGTATTGCTACACCTTC.

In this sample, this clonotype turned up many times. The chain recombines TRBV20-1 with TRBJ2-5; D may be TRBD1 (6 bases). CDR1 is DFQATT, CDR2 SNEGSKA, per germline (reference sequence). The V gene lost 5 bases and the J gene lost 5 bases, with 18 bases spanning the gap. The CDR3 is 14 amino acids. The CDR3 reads CSAGGTGTGETQYF. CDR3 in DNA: TGCAGTGCTGGGGGAACAGGGACGGGGGAGACCCAGTACTTC.

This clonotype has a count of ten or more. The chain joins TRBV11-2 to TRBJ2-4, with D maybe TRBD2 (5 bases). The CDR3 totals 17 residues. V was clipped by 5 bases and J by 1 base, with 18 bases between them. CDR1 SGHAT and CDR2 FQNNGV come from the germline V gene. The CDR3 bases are TGTGCCAGCAGCCATCCGCTAGAGGGTCACGCCAAAAACATTCAGTACTTC. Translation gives CASSHPLEGHAKNIQYF.

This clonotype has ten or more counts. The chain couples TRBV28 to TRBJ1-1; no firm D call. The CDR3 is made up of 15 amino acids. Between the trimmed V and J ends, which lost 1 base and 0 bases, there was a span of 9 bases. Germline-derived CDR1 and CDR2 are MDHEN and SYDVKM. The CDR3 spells CASSLLPPLNTEAFF. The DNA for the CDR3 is TGTGCCAGCAGTTTATTACCCCCTTTGAACACTGAAGCTTTCTTT.

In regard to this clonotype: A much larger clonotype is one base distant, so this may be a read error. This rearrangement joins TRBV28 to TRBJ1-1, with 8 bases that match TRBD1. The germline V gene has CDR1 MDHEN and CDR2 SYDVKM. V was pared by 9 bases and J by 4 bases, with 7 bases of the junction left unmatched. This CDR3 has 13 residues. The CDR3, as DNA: TGTGCCAGTTACAGGGGGGAAAGCACTGAAGCTTTCTTT. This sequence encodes CASYRGESTEAFF. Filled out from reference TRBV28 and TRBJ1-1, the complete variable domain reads DVKVTQSSRYLVKRTGEKVFLECVQDMDHENMFWYRQDPGLGLRLIYFSYDVKMKEKGDIPEGYSVSREKKERFSLILESASTNQTSMYLCASYRGESTEAFFGQGTRLTVV.